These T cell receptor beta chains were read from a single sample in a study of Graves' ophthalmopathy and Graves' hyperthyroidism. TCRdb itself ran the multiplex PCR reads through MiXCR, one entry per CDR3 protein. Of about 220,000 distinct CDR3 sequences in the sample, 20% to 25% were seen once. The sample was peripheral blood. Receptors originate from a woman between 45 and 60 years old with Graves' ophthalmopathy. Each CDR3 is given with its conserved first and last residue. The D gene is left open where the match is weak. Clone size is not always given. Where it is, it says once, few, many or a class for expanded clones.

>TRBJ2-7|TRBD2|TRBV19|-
CASTLPGLGPIEQYF
TGTGCCAGTACCCTCCCCGGACTAGGGCCAATCGAGCAGTACTTC
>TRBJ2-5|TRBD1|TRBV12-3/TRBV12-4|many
CASSLSRGLGETQYF
TGTGCCAGCAGTTTATCCAGGGGGCTCGGGGAGACCCAGTACTTC
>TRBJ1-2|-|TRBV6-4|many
CASSDGGNYGYTF
TGTGCCAGCAGTGACGGGGGGAACTATGGCTACACCTTC
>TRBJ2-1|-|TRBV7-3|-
CASSLAIFNEQFF
TGTGCCAGCAGCTTAGCCATCTTTAATGAGCAGTTCTTC
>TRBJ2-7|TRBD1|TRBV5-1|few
CASKSGTGASYEQYF
TGCGCCAGCAAATCCGGGACAGGGGCCTCCTACGAGCAGTACTTC
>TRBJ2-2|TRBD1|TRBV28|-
CASSMTGDPFTGELFF
TGTGCCAGCAGCATGACAGGGGACCCTTTCACCGGGGAGCTGTTTTTT
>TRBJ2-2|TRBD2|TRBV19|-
CASSTPLAGEAGELFF
TGTGCCAGTAGTACCCCACTAGCGGGAGAAGCCGGGGAGCTGTTTTTT
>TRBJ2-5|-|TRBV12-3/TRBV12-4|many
CASSRTVQETQYF
TGTGCCAGCAGTAGGACAGTTCAAGAGACCCAGTACTTC
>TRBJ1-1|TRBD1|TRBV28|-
CASRRGQGMNTEAFF
TGTGCCAGTCGCAGGGGGCAAGGAATGAACACTGAAGCTTTCTTT
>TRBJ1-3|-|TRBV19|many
CSWGSSGNTIYF
TGTTCTTGGGGAAGCTCTGGAAACACCATATATTTT
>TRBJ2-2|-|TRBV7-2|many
CASSSSQGNTGELFF
TGTGCCAGCAGCTCATCACAGGGGAACACCGGGGAGCTGTTTTTT
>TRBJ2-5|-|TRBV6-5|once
CASSLDRIQETQYF
TGTGCCAGCAGTTTAGACAGAATCCAAGAGACCCAGTACTTC
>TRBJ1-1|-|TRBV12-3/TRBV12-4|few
CASSLNTHRVGGEAFF
TGTGCCAGCAGTTTAAACACGCACAGGGTCGGAGGTGAAGCTTTCTTT
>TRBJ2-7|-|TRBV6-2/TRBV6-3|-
CASSYMAYEQYF
TGTGCCAGCAGTTACATGGCCTACGAGCAGTACTTC
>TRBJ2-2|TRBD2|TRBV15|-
CATSFGTSGTGELFF
TGTGCCACCAGCTTCGGGACTAGCGGCACCGGGGAGCTGTTTTTT
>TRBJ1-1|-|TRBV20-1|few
CSGNPGGITEAFF
TGCAGTGGGAACCCTGGGGGAATCACTGAAGCTTTCTTT
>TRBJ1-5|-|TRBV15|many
CATSRGVRPGGGNQPQHF
TGTGCCACCAGCAGAGGGGTTAGGCCGGGGGGCGGGAATCAGCCCCAGCATTTT
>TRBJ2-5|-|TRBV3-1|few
CASSQGVGRETQYF
TGTGCCAGCAGCCAAGGCGTCGGGAGAGAGACCCAGTACTTC
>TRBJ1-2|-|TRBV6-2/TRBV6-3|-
CASRVSEPYGYTF
TGTGCCAGCAGGGTATCGGAACCCTATGGCTACACCTTC
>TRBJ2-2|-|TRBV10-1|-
CASSQSRAVGELFF
TGCGCCAGCAGTCAGTCTAGGGCGGTCGGGGAGCTGTTTTTT
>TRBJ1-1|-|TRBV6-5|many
CASSYPSGNTEAFF
TGTGCCAGCAGTTACCCTTCAGGGAACACTGAAGCTTTCTTT
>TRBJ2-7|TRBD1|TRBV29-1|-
CSVEGDRRDEQYF
TGCAGCGTTGAAGGGGACAGGAGGGACGAGCAGTACTTC
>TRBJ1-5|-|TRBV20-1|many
CSASGSILQPQHF
TGCAGTGCTAGTGGGAGTATTTTACAGCCCCAGCATTTT
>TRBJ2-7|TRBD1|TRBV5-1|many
CASSLALRDSLAPNSYEQYF
TGCGCCAGCAGCTTGGCTCTTCGGGACAGCCTAGCCCCGAACAGCTACGAGCAGTACTTC
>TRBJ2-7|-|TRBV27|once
CASSPWDRSYEQYF
TGTGCCAGCAGTCCCTGGGACCGCTCCTACGAGCAGTACTTC
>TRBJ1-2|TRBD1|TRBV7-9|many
CASSRGQGGGYTF
TGTGCCAGCAGCCGGGGACAGGGTGGTGGCTACACCTTC
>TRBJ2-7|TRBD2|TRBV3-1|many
CASSQTSGRYEQYF
TGTGCCAGCAGCCAAACTAGCGGGAGGTACGAGCAGTACTTC
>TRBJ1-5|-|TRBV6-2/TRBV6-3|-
CASSYPGAVNQPQHF
TGTGCCAGCAGTTACCCGGGGGCAGTTAATCAGCCCCAGCATTTT
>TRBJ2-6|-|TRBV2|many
CASSETHGANVLTF
TGTGCCAGCAGTGAAACGCATGGGGCCAACGTCCTGACTTTC